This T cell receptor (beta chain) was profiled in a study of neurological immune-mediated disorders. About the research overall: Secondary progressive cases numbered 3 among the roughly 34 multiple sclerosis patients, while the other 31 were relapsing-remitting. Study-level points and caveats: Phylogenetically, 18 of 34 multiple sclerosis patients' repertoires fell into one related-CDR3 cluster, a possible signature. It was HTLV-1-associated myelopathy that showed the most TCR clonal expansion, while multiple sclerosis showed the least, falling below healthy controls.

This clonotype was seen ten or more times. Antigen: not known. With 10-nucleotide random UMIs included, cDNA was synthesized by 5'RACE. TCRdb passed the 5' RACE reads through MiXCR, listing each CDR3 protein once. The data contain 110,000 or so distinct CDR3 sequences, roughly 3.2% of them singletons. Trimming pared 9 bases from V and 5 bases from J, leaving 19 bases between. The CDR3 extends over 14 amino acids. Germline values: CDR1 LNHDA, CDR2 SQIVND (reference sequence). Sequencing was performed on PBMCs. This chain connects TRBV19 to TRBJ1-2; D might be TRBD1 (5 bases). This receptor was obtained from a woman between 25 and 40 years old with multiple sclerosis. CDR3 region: CARNWGRTKYGYTF. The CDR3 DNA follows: TGTGCCAGAAACTGGGGCAGGACGAAATATGGCTACACCTTC.